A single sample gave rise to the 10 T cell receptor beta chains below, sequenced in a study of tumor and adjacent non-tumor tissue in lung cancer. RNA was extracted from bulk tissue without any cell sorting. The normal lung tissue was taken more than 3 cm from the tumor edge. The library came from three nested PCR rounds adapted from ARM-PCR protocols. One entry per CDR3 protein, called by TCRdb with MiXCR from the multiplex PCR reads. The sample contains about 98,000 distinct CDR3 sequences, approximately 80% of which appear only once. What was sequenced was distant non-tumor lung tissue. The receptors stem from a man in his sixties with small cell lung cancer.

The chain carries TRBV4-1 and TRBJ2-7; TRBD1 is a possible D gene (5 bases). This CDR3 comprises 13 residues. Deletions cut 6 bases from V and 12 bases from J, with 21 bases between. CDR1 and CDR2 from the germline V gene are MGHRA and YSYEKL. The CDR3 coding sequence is TGCGCCAGCAGTTTCGACAGAATCTACGAACGGTACTTC. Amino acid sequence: CASSFDRIYERYF.

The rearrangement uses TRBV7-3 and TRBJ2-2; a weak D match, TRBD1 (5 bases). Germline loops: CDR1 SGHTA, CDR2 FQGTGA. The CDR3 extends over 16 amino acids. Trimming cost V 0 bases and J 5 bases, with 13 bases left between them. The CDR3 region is CASSLTAGIRTGELFF. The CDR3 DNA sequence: TGTGCCAGCAGCTTAACGGCAGGGATAAGGACCGGGGAGCTGTTTTTT.

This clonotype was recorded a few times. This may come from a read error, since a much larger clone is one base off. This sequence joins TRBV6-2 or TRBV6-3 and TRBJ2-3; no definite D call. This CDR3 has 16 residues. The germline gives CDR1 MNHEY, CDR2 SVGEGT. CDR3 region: CANSLRVLSGTDTQYF. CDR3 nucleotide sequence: TGTGCCAACAGTCTCCGGGTACTATCAGGCACAGATACGCAGTATTTT.

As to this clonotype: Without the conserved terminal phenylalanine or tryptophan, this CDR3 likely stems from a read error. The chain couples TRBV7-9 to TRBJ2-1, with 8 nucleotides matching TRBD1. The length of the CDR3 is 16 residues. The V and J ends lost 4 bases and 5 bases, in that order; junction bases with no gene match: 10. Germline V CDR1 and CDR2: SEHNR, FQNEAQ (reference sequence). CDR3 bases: TGTGCCAGCAGCTCAGCCGGGACAGGTGCCAACAATGAGCAGTTCTTG. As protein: CASSSAGTGANNEQFL.

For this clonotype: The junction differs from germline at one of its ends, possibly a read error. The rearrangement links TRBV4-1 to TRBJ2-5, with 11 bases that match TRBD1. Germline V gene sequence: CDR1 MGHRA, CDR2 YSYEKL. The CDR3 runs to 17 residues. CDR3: CASRQESRRDRGETHYF. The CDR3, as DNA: TGCGCCAGCAGGCAAGAATCTCGTCGGGACAGGGGGGAGACCCATTACTTC.

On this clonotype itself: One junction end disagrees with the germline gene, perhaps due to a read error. The CDR3 bases are TGTGTCAACCGGGATAACACTGAAGCCTTCTTT. Translating gives CVNRDNTEAFF. The J gene is TRBJ1-1, the V gene TRBV7-9, with D uncertain. This CDR3 spans 11 amino acids. Germline CDR1 and CDR2: SEHNR and FQNEAQ (reference sequence).

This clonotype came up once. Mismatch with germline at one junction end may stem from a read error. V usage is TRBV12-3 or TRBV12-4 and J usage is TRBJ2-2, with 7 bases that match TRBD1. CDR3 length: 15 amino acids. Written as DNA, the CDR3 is TGTGCCACCAGTTTCTCTGGGACAGACACCGCGGGCTGTTTTTTT. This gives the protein CATSFSGTDTAGCFF.

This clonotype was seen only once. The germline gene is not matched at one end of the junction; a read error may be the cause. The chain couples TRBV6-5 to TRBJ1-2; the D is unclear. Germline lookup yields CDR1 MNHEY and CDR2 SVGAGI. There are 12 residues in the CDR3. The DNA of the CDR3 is TGTGCCCGCAGTATCGGTGCGGCTGGCTACACCTTC. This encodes CARSIGAAGYTF.

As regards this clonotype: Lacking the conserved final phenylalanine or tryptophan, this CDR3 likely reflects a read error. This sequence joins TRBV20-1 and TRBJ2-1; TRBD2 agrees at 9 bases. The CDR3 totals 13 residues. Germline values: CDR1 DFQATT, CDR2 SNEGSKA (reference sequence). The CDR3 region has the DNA TGCAATGCTAGGGGCGGGAGGGGGTATGAGCAGTTCCTC. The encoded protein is CNARGGRGYEQFL.

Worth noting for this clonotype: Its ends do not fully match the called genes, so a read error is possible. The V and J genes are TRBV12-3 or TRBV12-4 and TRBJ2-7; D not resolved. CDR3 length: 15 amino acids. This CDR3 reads CDSSWVHQGYYEQYF. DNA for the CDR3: TGTGACAGCAGTTGGGTCCACCAAGGGTACTACGAGCAGTACTTC.